The sequence of this T cell receptor (beta chain) was determined in a study of T cell changes during pregnancy in multiple sclerosis. Clones were read by immunoSEQ multiplex PCR, and TCRdb kept only the in-frame ones, dropping some. The sample lists roughly 40,000 clones, approximately 92% seen once, with around 1.2% in the top ten. This CDR3 region has 12 residues. Per germline, CDR1 SEHNR and CDR2 FQNEAQ (reference sequence). V was cut by 5 bases and J by 14 bases, with 18 bases left in between. The V gene is TRBV7-9, the J gene TRBJ1-1, with D possibly TRBD1 on 6 matching bases. The receptor was derived from a female donor with multiple sclerosis, enrolled in a pregnancy study. Sequencing was performed on peripheral blood, taken before pregnancy. The CDR3 DNA reads TGTGCCAGCAGCCCACAAGGGGGAATAGTGTTCTTT. Translated: CASSPQGGIVFF.